The T cell receptor beta chain described here comes from a study of shared clonotypes between healthy human individuals. Study conclusions and caveats: Clonotype sharing among donors likely depends on sequencing depth.

The CDR3 covers 11 residues. The germline V gene has CDR1 MNHNY and CDR2 SVGAGI (reference sequence). V shed 0 bases and J shed 7 bases, with 2 bases lying between them. About this clone itself: The antigen is unknown.

Authors' methods: Junction-only sequences without quality scores were provided by ImmunoSEQ, so filtering was different. Some clones are missing from TCRdb's copy, which holds only in-frame ones; the method was immunoSEQ multiplex PCR. Clone size and V and J calls were adopted from that table, with D and trimming inferred from the DNA. The table lists more than 500,000 clones, 90% to 97% of them singletons. The V call is TRBV6-6, the J call TRBJ2-3; D is uncertain. This sequence was found in a woman in her twenties or thirties in good health. Material: naive CD4+ T cells sorted from blood. Subset defined: CD45RA+ positively selected. The CDR3 is CASSYSNTQYF. DNA for the CDR3: TGTGCCAGCAGTTACTCGAATACGCAGTATTTT.